This T cell receptor (beta chain) was identified during a study of blood T cell repertoires in COVID-19. Study in general: T cells, B-cell-depleted T cells, or PBMCs supplied cDNA or gDNA.

This CDR3 has 16 amino acids. Trimming at V came to 1 base and at J to 3 bases, leaving 5 bases not matched to a gene. CDR1 and CDR2 from the germline V gene are SGDLS and YYNGEE. Per the authors' pipeline: Amplified reference gene primers provided the basis for estimating nucleated cell counts. Only in-frame clones appear in the TCRdb table, and some are missing; sequencing was by immunoSEQ multiplex PCR. V, J and clone size were drawn from that table, and D and trimming were deduced from the DNA. The table shows about 380,000 clones, with around 89% occurring only once. The sample consisted of PBMCs or T cells enriched from blood (not recorded which). This clonotype was sampled from a woman younger than 30 who had recovered from COVID-19. The rearrangement links TRBV9 to TRBJ2-1; 9 nucleotides match TRBD2. CDR3 DNA sequence: TGTGCCAGCAGCGTATGGCCTAGCGGGGACTACAATGAGCAGTTCTTC. This translates into CASSVWPSGDYNEQFF.